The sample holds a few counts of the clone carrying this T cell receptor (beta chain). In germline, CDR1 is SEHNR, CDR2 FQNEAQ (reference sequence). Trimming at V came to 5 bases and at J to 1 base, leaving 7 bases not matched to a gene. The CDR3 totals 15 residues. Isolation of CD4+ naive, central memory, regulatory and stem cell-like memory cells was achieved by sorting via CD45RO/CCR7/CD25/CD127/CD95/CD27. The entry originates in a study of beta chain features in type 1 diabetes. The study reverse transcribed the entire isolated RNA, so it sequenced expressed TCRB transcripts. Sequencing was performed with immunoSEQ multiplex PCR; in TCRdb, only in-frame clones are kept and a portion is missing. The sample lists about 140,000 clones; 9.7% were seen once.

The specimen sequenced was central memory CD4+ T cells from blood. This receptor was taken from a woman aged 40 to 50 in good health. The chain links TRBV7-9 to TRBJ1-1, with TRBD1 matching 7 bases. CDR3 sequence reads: CASSPQAGGNTEAFF. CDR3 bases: TGTGCCAGCAGCCCTCAGGCAGGGGGGAACACTGAAGCTTTCTTT.